These T cell receptor beta chains were read from a single sample in a study of CD8 T cells in ankylosing spondylitis. MiXCR, run by TCRdb on the 5' RACE reads, gives a single entry per CDR3 protein. The data hold tens of thousands of distinct CDR3 sequences, with under 5.5% observed a single time. Specimen: blood, either unsorted or a sorted T cell fraction (not recorded which). The receptor set was obtained from a male donor with ankylosing spondylitis or in good health (not recorded which). Both conserved end residues are part of each CDR3. The order of the fields is CDR3 length, J gene, clone size, D gene, V gene, CDR3 DNA, CDR3 protein. D genes are given only for firm matches. Some rows have no size entry. The others give once, few or many, or a class for an expanded clone.

cdr3_length: 14; j_call: TRBJ1-5; clone_size: many; d_call: NA; v_call: TRBV5-6; cdr3_nt: TGTGCCAGCAGCCGCGACAGGTACGCTCAGCCCCAGCATTTT; cdr3_aa: CASSRDRYAQPQHF
cdr3_length: 15; j_call: TRBJ2-5; clone_size: NA; d_call: TRBD2; v_call: TRBV7-2; cdr3_nt: TGTGCCAGCAGCCTCGAAAGTAGCGGGGGGCAGACCCAGTACTTC; cdr3_aa: CASSLESSGGQTQYF
cdr3_length: 16; j_call: TRBJ2-3; clone_size: many; d_call: TRBD2; v_call: TRBV5-4; cdr3_nt: TGTGCCAGCAGTTCGGGCGGAGCGGGGGGCGTAGATACGCAGTATTTT; cdr3_aa: CASSSGGAGGVDTQYF
cdr3_length: 13; j_call: TRBJ1-6; clone_size: many; d_call: NA; v_call: TRBV5-4; cdr3_nt: TGTGCCACTAACCAGCAGGCGAATTCACCCCTCCACTTT; cdr3_aa: CATNQQANSPLHF
cdr3_length: 16; j_call: TRBJ2-1; clone_size: many; d_call: NA; v_call: TRBV5-1; cdr3_nt: TGCGCCAGCAGCCCGGGGGCGGGAACCTCCTACAATGAGCAGTTCTTC; cdr3_aa: CASSPGAGTSYNEQFF
cdr3_length: 15; j_call: TRBJ2-5; clone_size: many; d_call: NA; v_call: TRBV7-9; cdr3_nt: TGTGCCAGCAGCCCACAGTACAAGGGAAAGGAGACCCAGTACTTC; cdr3_aa: CASSPQYKGKETQYF
cdr3_length: 15; j_call: TRBJ2-3; clone_size: many; d_call: NA; v_call: TRBV20-1; cdr3_nt: TGCAGTGCTAGAGATTTTGAGCGGGTCGCAGATACGCAGTATTTT; cdr3_aa: CSARDFERVADTQYF
cdr3_length: 12; j_call: TRBJ2-7; clone_size: many; d_call: NA; v_call: TRBV29-1; cdr3_nt: TGCAGCGTAGCCTCAGACTACTACGAGCAGTACTTC; cdr3_aa: CSVASDYYEQYF
cdr3_length: 15; j_call: TRBJ2-7; clone_size: many; d_call: TRBD1; v_call: TRBV7-2; cdr3_nt: TGTGCCAGCAGCTCGGCCGGGACAGGCTTCTACGAGCAGTACTTC; cdr3_aa: CASSSAGTGFYEQYF
cdr3_length: 21; j_call: TRBJ2-3; clone_size: many; d_call: TRBD2; v_call: TRBV24-1; cdr3_nt: TGTGCCACCAGTGATTCCTCCTTAGCGGGGGGGTTATCCCAAAGCACAGATACGCAGTATTTT; cdr3_aa: CATSDSSLAGGLSQSTDTQYF
cdr3_length: 14; j_call: TRBJ2-1; clone_size: many; d_call: NA; v_call: TRBV29-1; cdr3_nt: TGCAGCGTTGAAGGCACCGTAAATCCCAATGAGCAGTTCTTC; cdr3_aa: CSVEGTVNPNEQFF
cdr3_length: 13; j_call: TRBJ1-5; clone_size: many; d_call: TRBD1; v_call: TRBV6-2/TRBV6-3; cdr3_nt: TGTGCCAGCAGTTCGGACAGGCGGCAGCCCCAGCATTTT; cdr3_aa: CASSSDRRQPQHF
cdr3_length: 16; j_call: TRBJ1-5; clone_size: many; d_call: NA; v_call: TRBV11-2; cdr3_nt: TGTGCCAGCAGCTCATCAATCGGGGGCACGTATCAGCCCCAGCATTTT; cdr3_aa: CASSSSIGGTYQPQHF
cdr3_length: 14; j_call: TRBJ2-2; clone_size: many; d_call: NA; v_call: TRBV24-1; cdr3_nt: TGTGCCACATGCGCGGGCTTGAACACCGGGGAGCTGTTTTTT; cdr3_aa: CATCAGLNTGELFF
cdr3_length: 13; j_call: TRBJ2-1; clone_size: few; d_call: NA; v_call: TRBV20-1; cdr3_nt: TGCAGTGCTAGAGAGGGAAGGGGTGGTGAGCAGTTCTTC; cdr3_aa: CSAREGRGGEQFF
cdr3_length: 15; j_call: TRBJ1-5; clone_size: many; d_call: TRBD1; v_call: TRBV24-1; cdr3_nt: TGTGCCACCTCCGCGGGGGAGGGGGCCTGGCAGCCCCAGCATTTT; cdr3_aa: CATSAGEGAWQPQHF
cdr3_length: 16; j_call: TRBJ2-6; clone_size: many; d_call: NA; v_call: TRBV10-3; cdr3_nt: TGTGCCGTCGGGACTCCAAAGGGCCCTGGGGCCAACGTCCTGACTTTC; cdr3_aa: CAVGTPKGPGANVLTF
cdr3_length: 15; j_call: TRBJ2-7; clone_size: many; d_call: NA; v_call: TRBV19; cdr3_nt: TGTGCCAGTAGTGCCCGGTATGGGGGCGGCTACGAGCAGTACTTC; cdr3_aa: CASSARYGGGYEQYF
cdr3_length: 15; j_call: TRBJ2-5; clone_size: many; d_call: TRBD2; v_call: TRBV9; cdr3_nt: TGTGCCAGCAGCGTAGCCGGGGGGGCGATAGAGACCCAGTACTTC; cdr3_aa: CASSVAGGAIETQYF
cdr3_length: 12; j_call: TRBJ1-2; clone_size: many; d_call: NA; v_call: TRBV12-3/TRBV12-4; cdr3_nt: TGTGCCAGCAGTAGAGGGCAATATGGCTACACCTTC; cdr3_aa: CASSRGQYGYTF
cdr3_length: 11; j_call: TRBJ1-3; clone_size: NA; d_call: NA; v_call: TRBV23-1; cdr3_nt: TGCGCCAGCATCCCCAGAAACACCATATATTTT; cdr3_aa: CASIPRNTIYF
cdr3_length: 14; j_call: TRBJ2-5; clone_size: many; d_call: NA; v_call: TRBV7-6; cdr3_nt: TGTGCCAGCAGCAAGGAGGCCCAGGGAGAGACCCAGTACTTC; cdr3_aa: CASSKEAQGETQYF
cdr3_length: 13; j_call: TRBJ2-2; clone_size: many; d_call: NA; v_call: TRBV30; cdr3_nt: TGTGCCTGGATCGGCATCCACACCGGGGAGCTGTTTTTT; cdr3_aa: CAWIGIHTGELFF
cdr3_length: 15; j_call: TRBJ2-2; clone_size: many; d_call: NA; v_call: TRBV9; cdr3_nt: TGTGCCAGCACTATCGGAGTGAAGGCTTCCGGGGAGCTGTTTTTT; cdr3_aa: CASTIGVKASGELFF
cdr3_length: 14; j_call: TRBJ2-5; clone_size: many; d_call: TRBD2; v_call: TRBV28; cdr3_nt: TGTGCCAGCAGACGCGGGGGGTACCAAGAGACCCAGTACTTC; cdr3_aa: CASRRGGYQETQYF
cdr3_length: 17; j_call: TRBJ1-5; clone_size: many; d_call: TRBD1; v_call: TRBV28; cdr3_nt: TGTGCCAGCAGGCGTGGGATGACAGGGGTTAGCAATCAGCCCCAGCATTTT; cdr3_aa: CASRRGMTGVSNQPQHF
cdr3_length: 13; j_call: TRBJ1-2; clone_size: many; d_call: NA; v_call: TRBV15; cdr3_nt: TGTGCCACCAGCGGGGGAAATTACTATGGCTACACCTTC; cdr3_aa: CATSGGNYYGYTF
cdr3_length: 13; j_call: TRBJ1-2; clone_size: many; d_call: NA; v_call: TRBV29-1; cdr3_nt: TGCAGCGTACTCAAGGCGGATGGCTATGGCTACACCTTC; cdr3_aa: CSVLKADGYGYTF
cdr3_length: 13; j_call: TRBJ2-5; clone_size: many; d_call: NA; v_call: TRBV6-5; cdr3_nt: TGTGCCAGCAGTTACGGGGAAGACGAGACCCAGTACTTC; cdr3_aa: CASSYGEDETQYF
cdr3_length: 12; j_call: TRBJ2-3; clone_size: many; d_call: NA; v_call: TRBV13; cdr3_nt: TGTGCCAGCAGCTTAGTCTCAGATACGCAGTATTTT; cdr3_aa: CASSLVSDTQYF
cdr3_length: 15; j_call: TRBJ1-2; clone_size: many; d_call: NA; v_call: TRBV28; cdr3_nt: TGTGCCAGCAGTTTATCCCCTGGGGTTAACTATGGCTACACCTTC; cdr3_aa: CASSLSPGVNYGYTF